Following are 28 T cell receptor beta chains from one sample sequenced in a study of Ad26.COV2.S vaccination and SARS-CoV-2 variants (dated by TCRdb to the early 2020s). The receptor library was made with the immunoSEQ multiplex PCR assay. The immuneACCESS repertoire file appears here via TCRdb, limited to in-frame rearrangements. These files lack a portion of the clones; in checked studies, under half of the deficit traces to unresolved V genes, and the cause of the others is not known. Within this sample are tens of thousands of clones, with 82% of them counted one time only. The leading ten clones occupy about 15% of the sample. The sample's time point label is to be understood as: individuals recovered from natural SARS-CoV-2 infection. The material sequenced was peripheral blood, taken after recovery from COVID-19. The origin of the receptors is a human donor who had recovered from COVID-19.

This clone came up a few times. The chain joins TRBV27 to TRBJ1-2, with 7 bases fitting TRBD1. Unmatched junction bases numbered 10, after V lost 2 bases and J lost 4 bases. The CDR3 length is 16 residues. The germline V gene encodes CDR1 MNHEY and CDR2 SMNVEV (reference sequence). The CDR3 spells CASSLGPRQGSYGYTF. The CDR3, as DNA: TGTGCCAGCAGTTTAGGCCCAAGACAGGGCTCCTATGGCTACACCTTC.

The CDR3 nucleotides read TGCGCCAGCAGCCAACAGAGGGTATCCTACGAGCAGTACTTC. It specifies CASSQQRVSYEQYF. The chain has TRBV4-1 and TRBJ2-7; D perhaps matches TRBD2 (5 bases). Trimming removed 2 bases at V and 1 base at J, with 9 bases between. The CDR3 runs to 14 residues. Germline V lookup: CDR1 MGHRA, CDR2 YSYEKL.

The genes are TRBV6-4 and TRBJ1-2, with 10 bases aligning to TRBD1. The CDR3 runs 17 residues. V lost 8 bases to trimming and J lost 5 bases; unmatched junction nucleotides: 17. CDR1 and CDR2 from the germline V gene are MRHNA and SNTAGT. CDR3 nucleotide sequence: TGTGCCAGCCGAGTGAGAGACAGGGGGCCGGTAGGGTATGGCTACACCTTC. It is translated as CASRVRDRGPVGYGYTF.

The chain employs TRBV19 and TRBJ2-7; 7 bases are a match to TRBD1. This CDR3 spans 13 amino acids. In germline, CDR1 is LNHDA, CDR2 SQIVND (reference sequence). The V and J ends lost 9 bases and 2 bases, in that order; junction bases with no gene match: 7. In nucleotides, the CDR3 is TGTGCCAGCAGAGACAGGGACACCTACGAGCAGTACTTC. Amino acid sequence: CASRDRDTYEQYF.

The genes are TRBV18 and TRBJ1-2, with 7 nucleotides matching TRBD1. CDR1 and CDR2 (germline): KGHSH, LQKENI. Unmatched junction bases numbered 9, after V lost 4 bases and J lost 4 bases. The CDR3 is made up of 15 amino acids. CDR3 DNA sequence: TGTGCCAGCTCACGTAACAGGGGAGATGGCTATGGCTACACCTTC. This translates into CASSRNRGDGYGYTF.

The chain joins TRBV2 to TRBJ2-3; D gene ambiguous. CDR1 is SNHLY and CDR2 is FYNNEI in the germline V gene. V was cut by 11 bases and J by 5 bases, with 14 bases left in between. This CDR3 has 12 residues. CDR3 coding DNA: TGTGCCTCTGTCCCCAAACGAGATACGCAGTATTTT. Its translation is CASVPKRDTQYF.

J is TRBJ2-6 and V is TRBV2; D possibly corresponds to TRBD1 (5 bases). Germline V lookup: CDR1 SNHLY, CDR2 FYNNEI. The CDR3 is 15 residues long. Trimming stripped 4 bases from V and 0 bases from J, with 7 bases between. This chain's CDR3 is CASSGDSSGANVLTF. CDR3 nucleotides: TGTGCCAGCAGTGGTGACAGCTCTGGGGCCAACGTCCTGACTTTC.

J is TRBJ2-2 and V is TRBV27, with 7 positions matching TRBD2. The CDR3 spans 16 residues. CDR1 and CDR2 from the germline V gene are MNHEY and SMNVEV (reference sequence). V was clipped by 3 bases and J by 2 bases; unmatched bases: 6. CDR3 protein: CASSFGPSGNTGELFF. CDR3 nucleotides: TGTGCCAGCAGTTTTGGGCCTAGCGGTAACACCGGGGAGCTGTTTTTT.

This chain connects TRBV5-1 to TRBJ2-3; 7 nucleotides align to TRBD2. Unmatched junction bases numbered 5, after V lost 4 bases and J lost 0 bases. The CDR3 totals 15 residues. CDR1 is SGHRS, CDR2 YFSETQ, per germline. CDR3 sequence (DNA): TGCGCCAGCAGCCCGGGGGACTATAGCACAGATACGCAGTATTTT. Encoded protein: CASSPGDYSTDTQYF.

In nucleotides, the CDR3 is TGTGCCAGCAGTTTCCCTGCTGGGGGCGGCACAGATACGCAGTATTTT. Residues: CASSFPAGGGTDTQYF. The V call is TRBV28, the J call TRBJ2-3; D possibly corresponds to TRBD1 (6 bases). The CDR3 totals 16 residues. The V gene's germline CDR1 is MDHEN and CDR2 SYDVKM. Trimming pared 3 bases from V and 1 base from J, leaving 14 bases between. Drawing the rest from reference TRBV28 and TRBJ2-3, the complete variable domain is DVKVTQSSRYLVKRTGEKVFLECVQDMDHENMFWYRQDPGLGLRLIYFSYDVKMKEKGDIPEGYSVSREKKERFSLILESASTNQTSMYLCASSFPAGGGTDTQYFGPGTRLTVL.

The rearrangement uses TRBV6-2 or TRBV6-3 and TRBJ2-7, with 8 bases matching TRBD1. Germline V CDR1 and CDR2: MNHEY, SVGEGT. The CDR3 covers 18 residues. Germline trimming cut 0 bases from V and 3 bases from J; bases unmatched to any gene: 13. This chain's CDR3 is CASSYSGRGPSPSYEQYF. CDR3 nucleotides: TGTGCCAGCAGTTACTCCGGCAGGGGGCCTTCTCCTAGCTACGAGCAGTACTTC.

CDR3 sequence reads: CASNSGGSDGNTIYF. For the CDR3, the DNA is TGTGCCAGCAACTCAGGGGGCAGCGATGGAAACACCATATATTTT. This sequence joins TRBV9 and TRBJ1-3; TRBD1 matches 8 bases. Germline V gives CDR1 SGDLS, CDR2 YYNGEE. CDR3 length: 15 amino acids. J was trimmed by 3 bases and V by 6 bases; bases with no gene match: 8.

The gene calls are TRBV7-3 and TRBJ1-1; D is unresolved. With 5 bases removed from V and 3 bases from J, the gap between germline ends came to 10 bases. This CDR3 is built from 13 residues. Germline V gene data show CDR1 as SGHTA and CDR2 as FQGTGA. The CDR3 is CASSLLKDTEAFF. The CDR3 bases are TGTGCCAGCAGCCTTCTGAAAGACACTGAAGCTTTCTTT.

This clone was seen a handful of times. The chain has TRBV19 and TRBJ1-3, with D possibly matching TRBD1 (5 bases). Trimming took off 1 base at V and 8 bases at J, with 12 bases between the two ends. The CDR3 length is 14 residues. Germline V gene sequence: CDR1 LNHDA, CDR2 SQIVND (reference sequence). The DNA of the CDR3 is TGTGCCAGTAGTATAGGGACGGGACGTCACACCATATATTTT. This codes for CASSIGTGRHTIYF.

This chain uses TRBV9 with TRBJ2-1; D is unresolved. Trimming took 2 bases from V and 4 from J, leaving 13 bases between them. From germline, CDR1 is SGDLS and CDR2 YYNGEE. CDR3 length: 15 amino acids. CDR3 coding DNA: TGTGCCAGCAGCGTCTCTCACTTATCATACAATGAGCAGTTCTTC. Residues: CASSVSHLSYNEQFF.

This chain joins TRBV5-1 and TRBJ2-7; 10 bases map to TRBD2. The junction had 2 bases not matched to a gene; V was cut back by 2 bases and J by 0 bases. CDR1 is SGHRS, CDR2 YFSETQ, per germline. This CDR3 has 15 amino acids. The DNA of the CDR3 is TGCGCCAGCAGCTTTAGCGGGGGGAGCTCCTACGAGCAGTACTTC. This sequence encodes CASSFSGGSSYEQYF. The full variable domain, completed using reference TRBV5-1 and TRBJ2-7, is KAGVTQTPRYLIKTRGQQVTLSCSPISGHRSVSWYQQTPGQGLQFLFEYFSETQRNKGNFPGRFSGRQFSNSRSEMNVSTLELGDSALYLCASSFSGGSSYEQYFGPGTRLTVT.

This chain joins TRBV9 and TRBJ2-7; the D gene is possibly TRBD1 (5 bases). Germline CDR1 SGDLS, CDR2 YYNGEE. Trimming shortened V by 2 bases and J by 1 base, and 10 bases separated the two germline ends. This CDR3 contains 14 residues. The CDR3 sequence: CASSVTGSSYEQYF. Here the CDR3 DNA reads TGTGCCAGCAGCGTTACAGGATCTTCCTACGAGCAGTACTTC.

This chain connects TRBV28 to TRBJ2-1; D possibly uses TRBD1 or TRBD2 (6 bases each). V was shortened by 7 bases and J by 2 bases, with 15 bases between the two germline ends. The CDR3 is 15 amino acids. The V gene's germline CDR1 is MDHEN and CDR2 SYDVKM. CDR3 bases: TGTGCCAGCAATGAGATGGGGGGCCCCTACAATGAGCAGTTCTTC. It codes for CASNEMGGPYNEQFF.

This sequence joins TRBV7-9 and TRBJ2-5; 7 bases align to TRBD2. V lost 6 bases and J lost 2; bases outside the gene matches: 6. Germline V gives CDR1 SEHNR, CDR2 FQNEAQ (reference sequence). The CDR3 contains 14 residues. The CDR3 loop reads CASSPAGLQETQYF. CDR3 coding DNA: TGTGCCAGCAGTCCAGCGGGACTACAAGAGACCCAGTACTTC.

CDR3 loop: CASTPWGGGTYEQYF. As DNA, the CDR3 is TGCGCCAGCACCCCGTGGGGGGGCGGTACCTACGAGCAGTACTTC. The chain couples TRBV5-1 to TRBJ2-7, with D possibly TRBD2 on 7 matching bases. CDR3 size: 15 residues. V lost 6 bases and J 2 bases, leaving 18 bases between the germline ends. CDR1 is SGHRS, CDR2 YFSETQ, per germline.

The chain links TRBV9 to TRBJ2-1; TRBD1 matches at 8 bases. The CDR3 runs to 13 residues. The junction had 4 bases not matched to a gene; V was cut back by 5 bases and J by 6 bases. Germline CDR1 and CDR2: SGDLS and YYNGEE. CDR3 protein: CASRWTGSNEQFF. In DNA form, the CDR3 reads TGTGCCAGCAGGTGGACAGGGAGCAATGAGCAGTTCTTC.

The gene calls are TRBV7-9 and TRBJ1-4; no definite D call. Trimming took 2 bases from V and 10 from J, leaving 23 bases between them. This CDR3 region has 17 residues. The V gene's germline CDR1 is SEHNR and CDR2 FQNEAQ (reference sequence). CDR3 nucleotide sequence: TGTGCCAGCAGCTTAAACCCGCGAAAGGCCAGTACTGTAAAACTGTTTTTT. Translated: CASSLNPRKASTVKLFF. The full variable domain, rest sourced from reference TRBV7-9 and TRBJ1-4, is DTGVSQNPRHKITKRGQNVTFRCDPISEHNRLYWYRQTLGQGPEFLTYFQNEAQLEKSRLLSDRFSAERPKGSFSTLEIQRTEQGDSAMYLCASSLNPRKASTVKLFFGSGTQLSVL.

The chain combines TRBV7-9 with TRBJ2-6; no firm D call. The CDR3 is made up of 15 amino acids. Trimming took 4 bases from V and 1 from J, leaving 8 bases between them. CDR1 is SEHNR, CDR2 FQNEAQ, per germline (reference sequence). CDR3 protein: CASSWYGSGANVLTF. CDR3 coding DNA: TGTGCCAGCAGCTGGTACGGGTCTGGGGCCAACGTCCTGACTTTC. Full variable domain (outside the CDR3, taken from reference TRBV7-9 and TRBJ2-6): DTGVSQNPRHKITKRGQNVTFRCDPISEHNRLYWYRQTLGQGPEFLTYFQNEAQLEKSRLLSDRFSAERPKGSFSTLEIQRTEQGDSAMYLCASSWYGSGANVLTFGAGSRLTVL.

This clone came up a few times. This sequence joins TRBV12-3 or TRBV12-4 and TRBJ1-1, with TRBD1 matching over 8 bases. V lost 4 bases, J lost 7 bases, and 5 bases stayed unmatched. This CDR3 spans 13 amino acids. CDR3 nucleotide sequence: TGTGCCAGCAGTTGGACAGGGATCGGTGAAGCTTTCTTT. Amino acid sequence: CASSWTGIGEAFF.

This clone was seen just once. This chain connects TRBV27 to TRBJ2-3; 12 bases are a match to TRBD2. V lost 5 bases to trimming and J lost 1 base; unmatched junction nucleotides: 16. The CDR3 covers 20 residues. Germline CDR1 reads MNHEY; CDR2 reads SMNVEV (reference sequence). The CDR3 nucleotides read TGTGCCAGCAGTAGGTGGACTAGCGGGATATCTGAGGTGGGCACAGATACGCAGTATTTT. Its protein is CASSRWTSGISEVGTDTQYF.

V gene TRBV5-3 combines with J gene TRBJ1-5, with a weak D call TRBD1 (6 bases). TRBV5-3 is annotated as an ORF whose role is uncertain. V was clipped by 1 base and J by 4 bases, with 12 bases between them. The CDR3 spans 15 residues. CDR3 sequence reads: CARSLMGGRNQPQHF. The CDR3 region has the DNA TGTGCCAGAAGCTTGATGGGGGGCAGAAATCAGCCCCAGCATTTT.

This chain uses TRBV6-2 or TRBV6-3 with TRBJ2-3; D is unresolved. The ends were cut back, 2 bases at V and 6 bases at J, with 15 bases in the middle. CDR1 is MNHEY, CDR2 SVGEGT, per germline. The CDR3 has 15 amino acids. CDR3 in DNA: TGTGCCAGCAGTTACCGGTATCGTGGGATTGATACGCAGTATTTT. This codes for CASSYRYRGIDTQYF.

This clone was found once. The gene calls are TRBV19 and TRBJ1-2; D remains ambiguous. The germline gives CDR1 LNHDA, CDR2 SQIVND (reference sequence). The V and J ends lost 1 base and 8 bases respectively, with 20 bases between them. This CDR3 has 16 amino acids. Here the CDR3 DNA reads TGTGCCAGTAGTATAGGAATAAACACAGTAGCGGGCGGCTACACCTTC. Its translation is CASSIGINTVAGGYTF.